Shown below are 22 T cell receptor beta chains from a single sample sequenced in a study of cytomegalovirus exposure and HLA in healthy donors. Amplification used 60 Vbeta primers and 13 Jbeta primers. Some clones are missing from TCRdb's copy, which holds only in-frame ones; the method was immunoSEQ multiplex PCR. The repertoire holds 100,000 or so clones, with roughly 83% as singletons. Material for sequencing was PBMCs. These receptors were obtained from a man aged 18 to 30 in good health and CMV-seronegative.

In this sample, this clone turned up once. The CDR3 DNA reads TGTGCCAGCATCCCGGGACTAGACTCCTACGAGCAGTACTTC. Translation: CASIPGLDSYEQYF. The chain recombines TRBV7-2 with TRBJ2-7; 8 bases map to TRBD2. This CDR3 contains 14 residues. Trimming cost V 7 bases and J 0 bases; bases outside gene matches: 5. Germline CDR1 SGHTA, CDR2 FQGNSA.

The V call is TRBV6-5, the J call TRBJ1-4; 9 bases match TRBD1. CDR3 length equals 12 residues. CDR1 and CDR2 from the germline V gene are MNHEY and SVGAGI. J gave up 15 bases and V 5 bases, and 7 bases lay outside the gene matches. CDR3 sequence: CASSHGQGMMFF. CDR3 DNA: TGTGCCAGCAGTCATGGACAGGGGATGATGTTTTTT.

A single count supports this clone. V and J are TRBV6-5 and TRBJ2-2; TRBD1 matches 9 bases. The CDR3 extends over 15 amino acids. The germline gives CDR1 MNHEY, CDR2 SVGAGI. V lost 2 bases, J lost 5 bases, and 3 bases stayed unmatched. This CDR3 reads CASSYRTGATGELFF. The CDR3 DNA reads TGTGCCAGCAGTTACCGGACAGGGGCTACCGGGGAGCTGTTTTTT.

The chain joins TRBV2 to TRBJ1-1; 8 bases line up with TRBD1. V shed 4 bases and J 2 bases; nucleotides not matched to a gene: 6. The V gene's germline CDR1 is SNHLY and CDR2 FYNNEI. This CDR3 has 15 amino acids. Written as DNA, the CDR3 is TGTGCCAGCAGTGTGCACAGGGGGGGAAACACTGAAGCTTTCTTT. Protein: CASSVHRGGNTEAFF.

J is TRBJ2-7 and V is TRBV10-3; 11 nucleotides agree with TRBD2. The CDR3 extends over 14 amino acids. The junction had 6 bases not matched to a gene; V was cut back by 6 bases and J by 5 bases. Germline V CDR1 and CDR2: ENHRY, SYGVKD. CDR3 sequence: CAISRTSGSDEQYF. CDR3 bases: TGTGCCATCAGCAGAACTAGCGGGAGCGACGAGCAGTACTTC.

V gene TRBV4-3 combines with J gene TRBJ2-2, with D possibly matching TRBD1 (6 bases). Looked up from germline, CDR1 is LGHNA and CDR2 is YSLEER. The V and J ends lost 4 bases and 8 bases respectively, with 14 bases between them. This CDR3 comprises 14 residues. The CDR3 loop is CASSPGHLPGELFF. DNA of the CDR3: TGCGCCAGCAGCCCGGGACACCTTCCGGGGGAGCTGTTTTTT.

This clone appeared once. V usage is TRBV18 and J usage is TRBJ2-5, with a tentative D call TRBD2 (5 bases). The CDR3 is made up of 13 amino acids. Trimming cost V 5 bases and J 0 bases, with 7 bases left between them. Looked up from germline, CDR1 is KGHSH and CDR2 is LQKENI. CDR3 region: CASSRGHQETQYF. The CDR3 DNA reads as TGTGCCAGCTCAAGAGGGCACCAAGAGACCCAGTACTTC.

The rearrangement joins TRBV27 to TRBJ1-1; 8 positions match TRBD1. There are 16 residues in the CDR3. V gave up 1 base and J gave up 7 bases; unmatched junction bases: 11. Germline CDR1 is MNHEY and CDR2 is SMNVEV (reference sequence). CDR3 sequence: CASSLWQGAPLGEAFF. The CDR3, as DNA: TGTGCCAGCAGTTTATGGCAGGGGGCCCCTCTAGGTGAAGCTTTCTTT.

The chain employs TRBV9 and TRBJ1-2; 7 positions match TRBD1. Germline assignment: CDR1 SGDLS and CDR2 YYNGEE. This CDR3 comprises 15 residues. V dropped 0 bases and J dropped 5; count of bases not matched to a gene: 7. The CDR3 loop is CASSVATTGTYGYTF. The CDR3 nucleotides are TGTGCCAGCAGCGTAGCTACGACAGGGACGTATGGCTACACCTTC. The entire variable domain, with the rest obtained from reference TRBV9 and TRBJ1-2, is as follows: DSGVTQTPKHLITATGQRVTLRCSPRSGDLSVYWYQQSLDQGLQFLIQYYNGEERAKGNILERFSAQQFPDLHSELNLSSLELGDSALYFCASSVATTGTYGYTFGSGTRLTVV.

The J gene is TRBJ2-1, the V gene TRBV11-3; 11 bases match TRBD2. From germline, CDR1 is SGHNT and CDR2 YENEEA. The trim removed 5 bases at V and 7 bases at J, leaving 10 bases unmatched. The CDR3 runs to 16 residues. The CDR3 sequence: CASSPRGTSGGNEQFF. CDR3 in DNA: TGTGCCAGCAGCCCTAGGGGGACTAGCGGAGGGAATGAGCAGTTCTTC. Full variable domain (missing parts from reference TRBV11-3 and TRBJ2-1): EAGVVQSPRYKIIEKKQPVAFWCNPISGHNTLYWYLQNLGQGPELLIRYENEEAVDDSQLPKDRFSAERLKGVDSTLKIQPAELGDSAVYLCASSPRGTSGGNEQFFGPGTRLTVL.

The genes are TRBV13 and TRBJ2-7; D possibly corresponds to TRBD1 (5 bases). The CDR3 is 13 amino acids. The germline CDR1 and CDR2 sequences are PRHDT and FYEKMQ (reference sequence). Trimming took off 5 bases at V and 7 bases at J, with 15 bases between the two ends. The CDR3 sequence is CASSIRAPLEQYF. Written as DNA, the CDR3 is TGTGCCAGCAGCATCAGGGCCCCTCTGGAGCAGTACTTC.

V is TRBV13 and J is TRBJ1-3; no definite D call. Germline V CDR1 and CDR2: PRHDT, FYEKMQ (reference sequence). The germline V and J ends were trimmed by 4 bases and 0 bases, with 10 bases remaining between them. CDR3 length: 15 residues. In DNA form, the CDR3 reads TGTGCCAGCAGCTCTCGGACTCTCTCTGGAAACACCATATATTTT. Its protein product is CASSSRTLSGNTIYF.

The V call is TRBV6-5, the J call TRBJ2-5; no definite D call. V was clipped by 0 bases and J by 1 base, with 6 bases between them. CDR1 is MNHEY and CDR2 is SVGAGI in the germline V gene. The CDR3 runs to 14 residues. This CDR3 is CASSYSRIQETQYF. DNA of the CDR3: TGTGCCAGCAGTTACTCGCGGATCCAAGAGACCCAGTACTTC.

This clone was counted a few times. V is TRBV9 and J is TRBJ2-1, with 9 bases matching TRBD2. Per the germline V gene, CDR1 is SGDLS and CDR2 is YYNGEE. V lost 0 bases, J lost 8 bases, and 12 bases stayed unmatched. The CDR3 is made up of 17 amino acids. CDR3 protein: CASSVVGSGSGRDEQFF. The CDR3, as DNA: TGTGCCAGCAGCGTAGTGGGTAGCGGGAGTGGAAGGGATGAGCAGTTCTTC.

J is TRBJ2-1 and V is TRBV29-1; D unresolved. Deletions cut 7 bases from V and 0 bases from J, with 16 bases between. Germline CDR1 reads SQVTM; CDR2 reads ANQGSEA. This CDR3 has 15 amino acids. The CDR3 DNA reads TGCAGCGCACCTTCAGCGATCAGCTCCTACAATGAGCAGTTCTTC. Translating it yields CSAPSAISSYNEQFF.

The V and J genes are TRBV30 and TRBJ2-1; D is possibly TRBD1 (6 bases). CDR1 and CDR2 from the germline V gene are GTSNPN and SVGIG (reference sequence). The CDR3 loop spans 15 amino acids. V lost 0 bases and J 8 bases, leaving 17 bases between the germline ends. The CDR3 here is CAWSVGDTHGDEQFF. CDR3 in DNA: TGTGCCTGGAGTGTAGGGGACACCCATGGAGATGAGCAGTTCTTC.

The V gene is TRBV28, the J gene TRBJ1-1, with a weak D call TRBD1 (6 bases). The length of the CDR3 is 15 residues. Trimming took 5 bases from V and 4 from J, leaving 17 bases between them. CDR1 is MDHEN, CDR2 SYDVKM, per germline. CDR3 region: CASSTLWAGATEAFF. CDR3 nucleotides: TGTGCCAGCAGTACCCTCTGGGCAGGGGCCACTGAAGCTTTCTTT.

This clone occurred a few times. This chain uses TRBV5-6 with TRBJ1-1; D not certain. The V end lost 4 bases, the J end lost 0 bases, and 13 bases lay between the germline ends. CDR3 length equals 15 residues. Germline values: CDR1 SGHDT, CDR2 YYEEEE. The CDR3 spells CASSKYAGVNTEAFF. The CDR3 DNA reads TGTGCCAGCAGCAAATACGCGGGAGTGAACACTGAAGCTTTCTTT.

V gene TRBV6-9 combines with J gene TRBJ1-5; maybe TRBD1 (5 bases). This CDR3 is 17 amino acids long. V dropped 1 base and J dropped 0 bases, with 13 bases sitting between them. The germline gives CDR1 MNHGY, CDR2 SVAAGI. The CDR3 coding sequence is TGTGCCAGCAGTTATTGGCAGATCGGGGGTAGCAATCAGCCCCAGCATTTT. It codes for CASSYWQIGGSNQPQHF.

This clone came up a few times. This sequence joins TRBV4-3 and TRBJ2-6; 11 nucleotides match TRBD1. The V gene end was trimmed by 1 base and the J gene end by 0 bases; junction bases not matched to a gene: 2. CDR1 is LGHNA and CDR2 is YSLEER in the germline V gene. The CDR3 has 18 residues. CDR3 coding DNA: TGCGCCAGCAGCCAAGCGGGACAGGGGGTCTCTGGGGCCAACGTCCTGACTTTC. This sequence encodes CASSQAGQGVSGANVLTF.

The chain has TRBV19 and TRBJ1-1, with no clear D. The CDR3 loop spans 15 amino acids. Germline values: CDR1 LNHDA, CDR2 SQIVND (reference sequence). V was clipped by 1 base and J by 1 base, with 10 bases between them. The CDR3 loop is CASSIGTLWNTEAFF. The CDR3 nucleotides read TGTGCCAGTAGTATAGGGACTCTCTGGAACACTGAAGCTTTCTTT.

The chain employs TRBV12-5 and TRBJ2-1, with D tentatively TRBD2 (5 bases). V was shortened by 0 bases and J by 0 bases, with 12 bases between the two germline ends. The CDR3 loop spans 17 amino acids. CDR1 and CDR2 (germline): LGHNT, FRNRAP. The CDR3 bases are TGTGCTAGTGGTTTGGTACTCCAGCGGAGCTCCTACAATGAGCAGTTCTTC. This codes for CASGLVLQRSSYNEQFF.